One sample yielded the 27 T cell receptor beta chains listed below, sequenced in a study of cytomegalovirus exposure and HLA in healthy donors. In the PCR, 60 Vbeta and 13 Jbeta primers were used. Sequenced by immunoSEQ multiplex PCR; TCRdb stores in-frame clones only, minus some. The table includes approximately 100,000 clones, 65% to 75% detected once. The sequenced sample consisted of PBMCs. The receptors stem from a female donor in good health and CMV-seronegative.

The chain joins TRBV7-9 to TRBJ2-7; the D gene is possibly TRBD2 (5 bases). The V gene lost 5 bases and the J gene lost 0 bases, with 11 bases spanning the gap. The CDR3 covers 14 residues. Per germline, CDR1 SEHNR and CDR2 FQNEAQ (reference sequence). The CDR3 DNA sequence: TGTGCCAGCAGCCACGATGGGAGCTCCTACGAGCAGTACTTC. Translated, it gives CASSHDGSSYEQYF.

The chain links TRBV6-5 to TRBJ1-1; D remains ambiguous. The CDR3 extends over 14 amino acids. Germline V gene sequence: CDR1 MNHEY, CDR2 SVGAGI. Trimming took off 6 bases at V and 1 base at J, with 12 bases between the two ends. In DNA form, the CDR3 reads TGTGCCAGCAGCCCCCAGGCAGGGAACACTGAAGCTTTCTTT. It encodes CASSPQAGNTEAFF.

In its sample, this clone was seen a few times. The chain couples TRBV7-8 to TRBJ1-2; D is uncertain. CDR3 size: 17 residues. The V gene's germline CDR1 is SGHVS and CDR2 FQNEAQ. Deletions cut 1 base from V and 0 bases from J, with 15 bases between. This CDR3 is CASSLVSTTAANYGYTF. In DNA, the CDR3 is TGTGCCAGCAGCTTAGTCTCTACCACAGCGGCTAACTATGGCTACACCTTC.

The chain carries TRBV27 and TRBJ2-7; TRBD2 aligns across 8 bases. Trimming cost V 0 bases and J 1 base; bases outside gene matches: 5. CDR3 length equals 16 residues. Germline lookup yields CDR1 MNHEY and CDR2 SMNVEV (reference sequence). The CDR3 DNA is TGTGCCAGCAGTTTATCTCAGACTAGCGTATCCTACGAGCAGTACTTC. Protein product: CASSLSQTSVSYEQYF.

The CDR3 sequence: CASSPVQSDEQYF. CDR3 DNA sequence: TGTGCCAGCAGCCCCGTTCAAAGCGACGAGCAGTACTTC. V usage is TRBV5-4 and J usage is TRBJ2-7; D gene unclear. Germline V gene lookup returns CDR1 SGHNT and CDR2 YYREEE (reference sequence). The CDR3 is made up of 13 amino acids. V was clipped by 4 bases and J by 5 bases, with 13 bases between them.

V gene TRBV10-1 combines with J gene TRBJ2-1; no definite D call. V dropped 3 bases and J dropped 10 bases, with 13 bases sitting between them. Germline loops: CDR1 WNHNN, CDR2 SYGVQD (reference sequence). This CDR3 has 13 residues. The CDR3 DNA reads TGCGCCAGCAGTGACTGGCTGCTCGGGGAGCAGTTCTTC. Its protein product is CASSDWLLGEQFF.

This chain links TRBV28 with TRBJ1-2; 9 bases line up with TRBD1. The V and J ends lost 3 bases and 4 bases, in that order; junction bases with no gene match: 3. The germline V gene encodes CDR1 MDHEN and CDR2 SYDVKM. The CDR3 consists of 14 residues. Written as DNA, the CDR3 is TGTGCCAGCAGTTTCACAGGGGGCGGCTATGGCTACACCTTC. Translation gives CASSFTGGGYGYTF.

This clone ranks as medium-sized. The sample holds other DNA sequences that translate to the same CDR3. This chain joins TRBV29-1 and TRBJ2-7; 8 positions agree with TRBD2. Germline CDR1 and CDR2: SQVTM and ANQGSEA. The CDR3 runs to 13 residues. Losses at the gene ends were 2 bases for V and 4 bases for J; bases not matched to a gene: 4. In DNA form, the CDR3 reads TGCAGCGTTGAAATAGCGGGAATTTACGAGCAGTACTTC. This encodes CSVEIAGIYEQYF.

V and J are TRBV2 and TRBJ1-2; a possible D gene is TRBD1 (5 bases). The CDR3 spans 14 residues. Germline CDR1 and CDR2: SNHLY and FYNNEI. Trimming cost V 0 bases and J 8 bases, with 13 bases left between them. The CDR3 loop reads CASSEARDWGGYTF. In nucleotides, the CDR3 is TGTGCCAGCAGTGAAGCTAGGGACTGGGGGGGCTACACCTTC. Filled out from reference TRBV2 and TRBJ1-2, the complete variable domain reads EPEVTQTPSHQVTQMGQEVILRCVPISNHLYFYWYRQILGQKVEFLVSFYNNEISEKSEIFDDQFSVERPDGSNFTLKIRSTKLEDSAMYFCASSEARDWGGYTFGSGTRLTVV.

The chain uses TRBV9 and TRBJ2-1; TRBD2 agrees at 10 bases. J gave up 6 bases and V 3 bases, and 12 bases lay outside the gene matches. CDR1 SGDLS and CDR2 YYNGEE come from the germline V gene. The CDR3 has 17 residues. The CDR3 bases are TGTGCCAGCAGCGCTCCTCTGGGGGCTAGCGGGAGCAATGAGCAGTTCTTC. As protein: CASSAPLGASGSNEQFF.

This chain joins TRBV11-2 and TRBJ2-7; D is perhaps TRBD1 (6 bases). The germline CDR1 and CDR2 sequences are SGHAT and FQNNGV. CDR3 size: 13 residues. V was trimmed by 8 bases and J by 1 base, leaving 12 bases between them. This chain's CDR3 is CASLGTLSYEQYF. Written as DNA, the CDR3 is TGTGCCAGCTTGGGGACACTTTCCTACGAGCAGTACTTC.

This clone has only one observation. The rearrangement joins TRBV5-1 to TRBJ2-5, with D tentatively TRBD2 (6 bases). Germline CDR1 SGHRS, CDR2 YFSETQ. V lost 4 bases, J lost 7 bases, and 23 bases lay in between. The CDR3 extends over 16 amino acids. Here the CDR3 reads CASSPGVQGMPGTQYF. In DNA form, the CDR3 reads TGCGCCAGCAGCCCGGGGGTGCAAGGCATGCCAGGGACCCAGTACTTC.

This sequence joins TRBV7-2 and TRBJ2-5; 7 positions match TRBD1. CDR1 and CDR2 (germline): SGHTA, FQGNSA. CDR3 length: 14 amino acids. V shed 6 bases and J 0 bases; nucleotides not matched to a gene: 4. This CDR3 is CASRPGQNQETQYF. CDR3 coding DNA: TGTGCCAGCAGACCGGGACAGAACCAAGAGACCCAGTACTTC. The full variable domain, rest sourced from reference TRBV7-2 and TRBJ2-5, is GAGVSQSPSNKVTEKGKDVELRCDPISGHTALYWYRQSLGQGLEFLIYFQGNSAPDKSGLPSDRFSAERTGGSVSTLTIQRTQQEDSAVYLCASRPGQNQETQYFGPGTRLLVL.

The V call is TRBV5-4, the J call TRBJ2-7, with a weak D call TRBD2 (5 bases). The CDR3 is 12 amino acids. Per the germline V gene, CDR1 is SGHNT and CDR2 is YYREEE (reference sequence). The germline V and J ends were trimmed by 4 bases and 8 bases, with 13 bases remaining between them. DNA of the CDR3: TGTGCCAGCAGCCGAGGGCCTTCCAAGCAGTACTTC. This translates into CASSRGPSKQYF.

The chain joins TRBV28 to TRBJ2-7; 7 bases align to TRBD1. V trimming: 7 bases; J trimming: 3 bases; junction bases outside the gene matches: 9. This CDR3 region has 14 residues. Germline V lookup: CDR1 MDHEN, CDR2 SYDVKM. The CDR3 loop reads CASKGALGGYEQYF. Written as DNA, the CDR3 is TGTGCCAGCAAGGGGGCCTTGGGTGGCTACGAGCAGTACTTC.

The rearrangement uses TRBV2 and TRBJ2-1; 9 nucleotides line up with TRBD2. The V and J ends lost 6 bases and 0 bases, in that order; junction bases with no gene match: 9. CDR1 is SNHLY, CDR2 FYNNEI, per germline. The CDR3 extends over 17 amino acids. CDR3 amino acids: CASRAQYSGSSYNEQFF. The DNA for the CDR3 is TGTGCCAGCAGGGCACAGTATAGCGGGAGCTCCTACAATGAGCAGTTCTTC.

The chain has TRBV30 and TRBJ1-2, with a weak D call TRBD1 (5 bases). V lost 2 bases, J lost 5 bases, and 15 bases lay in between. Germline V lookup: CDR1 GTSNPN, CDR2 SVGIG (reference sequence). CDR3 length: 14 residues. CDR3 DNA sequence: TGTGCCTGGAGTCCCGGGGGGGACCATTATGGCTACACCTTC. Protein sequence: CAWSPGGDHYGYTF.

The V gene is TRBV11-3, the J gene TRBJ2-7, with D perhaps matching TRBD2 (5 bases). CDR3 length: 17 amino acids. V was shortened by 5 bases and J by 3 bases, with 23 bases between the two germline ends. Germline lookup yields CDR1 SGHNT and CDR2 YENEEA. The CDR3 coding sequence is TGTGCCAGCAGCCCTTTACCCTTGACGGAGGACCTCTACGAGCAGTACTTC. Translation gives CASSPLPLTEDLYEQYF.

This clone was detected only a few times. The gene calls are TRBV10-2 and TRBJ2-1; TRBD2 might be the D (5 bases). CDR1 is WSHSY and CDR2 is SAAADI in the germline V gene. The CDR3 consists of 14 residues. V shed 2 bases and J shed 10 bases, with 15 bases lying between them. The CDR3 DNA sequence: TGCGCCAGCAGTGAGCCCGGGATTCGACGGGAGCAGTTCTTC. Amino acids: CASSEPGIRREQFF.

The CDR3 DNA follows: TGTGCCAGCAGCCCATATACAGGGATCACTGAAGCTTTCTTT. Amino acid sequence: CASSPYTGITEAFF. This sequence joins TRBV9 and TRBJ1-1; TRBD1 is a possible D gene (6 bases). Germline V gene sequence: CDR1 SGDLS, CDR2 YYNGEE. Trimming shortened V by 4 bases and J by 4 bases, and 14 bases separated the two germline ends. The CDR3 runs 14 residues.

The chain recombines TRBV30 with TRBJ2-7; a possible D gene is TRBD1 (6 bases). Trimming shortened V by 4 bases and J by 3 bases, and 13 bases separated the two germline ends. Germline CDR1 reads GTSNPN; CDR2 reads SVGIG (reference sequence). The CDR3 sequence is 13 residues long. The CDR3 protein is CAWKAYRDYEQYF. CDR3 in DNA: TGTGCCTGGAAAGCTTACAGGGACTACGAGCAGTACTTC.

The rearrangement uses TRBV10-2 and TRBJ2-7, with TRBD1 as a possible D gene (6 bases). The CDR3 extends over 11 amino acids. The germline gives CDR1 WSHSY, CDR2 SAAADI. The ends were cut back, 5 bases at V and 4 bases at J, with 6 bases in the middle. The DNA of the CDR3 is TGCGCCAGCAGTACAGGGTACGAGCAGTACTTC. Translated, it gives CASSTGYEQYF.

This clone has only a few counts. The chain recombines TRBV7-2 with TRBJ2-3; 8 positions match TRBD1. CDR1 SGHTA and CDR2 FQGNSA come from the germline V gene. CDR3 length: 15 amino acids. The J segment lost 2 bases and the V segment lost 5 bases, leaving 6 bases of the junction unmatched. Written as DNA, the CDR3 is TGTGCCAGCAGCCAGACAGGGGTTGACACAGATACGCAGTATTTT. Its protein is CASSQTGVDTDTQYF.

The V gene is TRBV12-5, the J gene TRBJ2-1; the D gene is possibly TRBD1 (7 bases). The CDR3 length is 14 residues. Looked up from germline, CDR1 is LGHNT and CDR2 is FRNRAP. Trimming cost V 6 bases and J 4 bases, with 13 bases left between them. This chain's CDR3 is CASGPQGGYNEQFF. The CDR3 region has the DNA TGTGCTAGTGGCCCTCAGGGGGGTTACAATGAGCAGTTCTTC.

This chain uses TRBV4-1 with TRBJ2-7; D is perhaps TRBD1 (6 bases). V was trimmed by 2 bases and J by 3 bases, leaving 14 bases between them. The CDR3 is 15 amino acids. Germline V gene lookup returns CDR1 MGHRA and CDR2 YSYEKL. The CDR3 DNA sequence: TGCGCCAGCAGCCAAAGCCCGACAGGAGGCTACGAGCAGTACTTC. Translated, it gives CASSQSPTGGYEQYF.

This sequence joins TRBV28 and TRBJ2-7; 8 bases fit TRBD1. V shed 5 bases and J 3 bases; nucleotides not matched to a gene: 6. Germline lookup yields CDR1 MDHEN and CDR2 SYDVKM. This CDR3 comprises 14 residues. The CDR3 region has the DNA TGTGCCAGCAGTGGACAGGGAACATACTACGAGCAGTACTTC. Translating it yields CASSGQGTYYEQYF.

The chain is built from TRBV2 and TRBJ2-2; D is possibly TRBD2 (5 bases). V was trimmed by 10 bases and J by 4 bases, leaving 16 bases between them. Germline loops: CDR1 SNHLY, CDR2 FYNNEI. The CDR3 extends over 14 amino acids. CDR3 in amino acids: CATRGIITTGELFF. The CDR3 coding sequence is TGTGCCACCCGAGGGATCATAACCACCGGGGAGCTGTTTTTT.